This T cell receptor beta chain was sequenced during a study of human thymus T cells. Findings of the study overall: Seemingly biased V and J gene usage marked thymic and blood repertoires.

Only in-frame clones appear in the TCRdb table, and some are missing; sequencing was by immunoSEQ multiplex PCR. The sample includes tens of thousands of clones, 94% of them seen just once. The donors were infants in Finland with congenital heart defects, otherwise immunologically healthy. Half of the eight donors gave roughly 0.45-1 mL blood during surgery. No fixed cell number was used; all available blood leukocytes supplied DNA. The CDR3 is made up of 14 amino acids. Germline V gene data show CDR1 as SGHRS and CDR2 as YFSETQ. V was shortened by 0 bases and J by 8 bases, with 11 bases between the two germline ends. Regarding this clone: The antigen remains unidentified.

The chain uses TRBV5-1 and TRBJ1-4; TRBD1 is a possible D gene (5 bases). The TCR was taken from a boy under two years old with a congenital heart defect but otherwise immunologically healthy. Input material: blood. CDR3 region: CASSLVQGGEKLFF. The CDR3 DNA is TGCGCCAGCAGCTTGGTCCAGGGCGGCGAAAAACTGTTTTTT.